Presented here are 31 T cell receptor beta chains from one specimen sequenced in a study of cytomegalovirus exposure and HLA in healthy donors. Vbeta (60) and Jbeta (13) primers were used in the PCR. Sequenced by immunoSEQ multiplex PCR; TCRdb stores in-frame clones only, minus some. The sample includes some 190,000 clones, roughly four fifths of them seen just once. Sequenced: PBMCs. All receptors derive from a woman aged 25 to 39 in good health and CMV-seropositive.

The chain uses TRBV7-2 and TRBJ2-6, with D perhaps TRBD1 (5 bases). The germline V gene encodes CDR1 SGHTA and CDR2 FQGNSA. The V and J ends lost 5 bases and 2 bases respectively, with 13 bases between them. The CDR3 spans 16 residues. The DNA of the CDR3 is TGTGCCAGCAGCGCGGCTAGGGGAACTGGGGCCAACGTCCTGACTTTC. Protein sequence: CASSAARGTGANVLTF.

The chain has TRBV20-1 and TRBJ1-1; 8 nucleotides line up with TRBD1. Losses at the gene ends were 7 bases for V and 10 bases for J; bases not matched to a gene: 8. Germline lookup yields CDR1 DFQATT and CDR2 SNEGSKA (reference sequence). The CDR3 spans 11 residues. CDR3 region: CSVSQGDRAFF. CDR3 nucleotide sequence: TGCAGTGTTTCACAGGGGGATAGAGCTTTCTTT.

The chain combines TRBV6-5 with TRBJ2-7, with 10 bases that match TRBD1. Germline V gives CDR1 MNHEY, CDR2 SVGAGI. CDR3 length equals 14 residues. V trimming: 5 bases; J trimming: 3 bases; junction bases outside the gene matches: 4. CDR3: CASSRGQGNYEQYF. Written as DNA, the CDR3 is TGTGCCAGCAGTAGGGGACAGGGGAACTACGAGCAGTACTTC.

This clone was seen a few times. The chain links TRBV6-6 to TRBJ1-5; possible D gene TRBD1, 5 bases. V gave up 7 bases and J gave up 2 bases, with 15 bases separating them. Germline V gene lookup returns CDR1 MNHNY and CDR2 SVGAGI (reference sequence). This CDR3 is 15 amino acids long. The DNA for the CDR3 is TGTGCCAGCACCCCCACCGGGGGAGGCAATCAGCCCCAGCATTTT. Its translation is CASTPTGGGNQPQHF.

The chain carries TRBV7-2 and TRBJ2-5; the match to TRBD2 covers 11 bases. The CDR3 has 17 residues. J gave up 5 bases and V 1 base, and 9 bases lay outside the gene matches. CDR1 is SGHTA, CDR2 FQGNSA, per germline. CDR3 coding DNA: TGTGCCAGCAGCTTAGGGGGTAGCGGGGGGGCCGGGGAGACCCAGTACTTC. Translation gives CASSLGGSGGAGETQYF. Looking up the rest from reference TRBV7-2 and TRBJ2-5 gives the full variable domain: GAGVSQSPSNKVTEKGKDVELRCDPISGHTALYWYRQSLGQGLEFLIYFQGNSAPDKSGLPSDRFSAERTGGSVSTLTIQRTQQEDSAVYLCASSLGGSGGAGETQYFGPGTRLLVL.

The chain links TRBV5-6 to TRBJ2-1; 7 nucleotides align to TRBD1. CDR1 and CDR2 from the germline V gene are SGHDT and YYEEEE. Trimming at V came to 4 bases and at J to 0 bases, leaving 7 bases not matched to a gene. The CDR3 covers 16 residues. CDR3 coding DNA: TGTGCCAGCAGCACCGACAGGGCAAACTCCTACAATGAGCAGTTCTTC. Translation gives CASSTDRANSYNEQFF.

The chain combines TRBV7-2 with TRBJ1-2, with D tentatively TRBD1 (6 bases). Germline CDR1 reads SGHTA; CDR2 reads FQGNSA. The CDR3 covers 14 residues. Trimming took 4 bases from V and 3 from J, leaving 12 bases between them. The CDR3 DNA reads TGTGCCAGCAGCTGGCATGAGGGGGACTATGGCTACACCTTC. It yields the protein CASSWHEGDYGYTF.

The chain is built from TRBV4-1 and TRBJ2-2; 13 bases are a match to TRBD2. Germline CDR1 reads MGHRA; CDR2 reads YSYEKL. The CDR3 length is 18 residues. The ends lost 3 bases at V and 7 bases at J; junction bases unmatched: 11. CDR3 sequence reads: CASSQNPGLAGSIGELFF. The DNA of the CDR3 is TGCGCCAGCAGCCAGAACCCGGGACTAGCGGGATCGATCGGGGAGCTGTTTTTT.

The rearrangement uses TRBV28 and TRBJ1-5; 10 bases are a match to TRBD1. The CDR3 has 18 amino acids. Germline lookup yields CDR1 MDHEN and CDR2 SYDVKM. V dropped 8 bases and J dropped 0; count of bases not matched to a gene: 13. The CDR3 is CASGIPGQGRYSNQPQHF. Here the CDR3 DNA reads TGTGCCAGCGGAATTCCGGGACAGGGGAGATATAGCAATCAGCCCCAGCATTTT.

V and J are TRBV7-9 and TRBJ1-1, with D perhaps matching TRBD1 (5 bases). Germline CDR1 SEHNR, CDR2 FQNEAQ (reference sequence). V lost 2 bases to trimming and J lost 4 bases, with 8 bases between them. The CDR3 sequence is 13 residues long. The CDR3 loop reads CASSLQDSTEAFF. The CDR3 DNA reads TGTGCCAGCAGCTTACAAGACAGCACTGAAGCTTTCTTT.

This clone has only a few counts. This sequence joins TRBV15 and TRBJ1-4; the match to TRBD1 covers 8 bases. The CDR3 sequence is 17 residues long. Germline V gene lookup returns CDR1 LNHNV and CDR2 YYDKDF (reference sequence). Germline trimming cut 1 base from V and 5 bases from J; bases unmatched to any gene: 9. The CDR3 DNA reads TGTGCCACCAGCAGAGGTGGCAGGGGGCGGTTGAATGAAAAACTGTTTTTT. This sequence encodes CATSRGGRGRLNEKLFF.

J is TRBJ2-1 and V is TRBV30; 9 nucleotides match TRBD2. V was clipped by 0 bases and J by 5 bases; unmatched bases: 8. The CDR3 contains 16 residues. Germline V CDR1 and CDR2: GTSNPN, SVGIG (reference sequence). The CDR3 here is CAWSVRVAGVHNEQFF. The CDR3 bases are TGTGCCTGGAGTGTACGGGTAGCGGGGGTTCACAATGAGCAGTTCTTC. The variable domain in full, completed from reference TRBV30 and TRBJ2-1, reads SQTIHQWPATLVQPVGSPLSLECTVEGTSNPNLYWYRQAAGRGLQLLFYSVGIGQISSEVPQNLSASRPQDRQFILSSKKLLLSDSGFYLCAWSVRVAGVHNEQFFGPGTRLTVL.

The chain uses TRBV2 and TRBJ2-5, with 9 positions matching TRBD1. Germline CDR1 SNHLY, CDR2 FYNNEI. This CDR3 spans 13 amino acids. The V segment lost 6 bases and the J segment 4 bases; nucleotides outside the gene matches: 3. The CDR3 sequence: CASRADRGETQYF. As DNA, the CDR3 is TGTGCCAGCAGGGCGGACAGGGGAGAGACCCAGTACTTC. Together with reference TRBV2 and TRBJ2-5, the CDR3 gives the full variable domain: EPEVTQTPSHQVTQMGQEVILRCVPISNHLYFYWYRQILGQKVEFLVSFYNNEISEKSEIFDDQFSVERPDGSNFTLKIRSTKLEDSAMYFCASRADRGETQYFGPGTRLLVL.

The chain combines TRBV7-2 with TRBJ2-1; maybe TRBD1 (7 bases). The CDR3 contains 15 residues. In germline, CDR1 is SGHTA, CDR2 FQGNSA. V lost 1 base to trimming and J lost 7 bases, with 14 bases between them. In nucleotides, the CDR3 is TGTGCCAGCAGCTTAGATCAGGGGGGAGAAAATGAGCAGTTCTTC. Encoded protein: CASSLDQGGENEQFF.

This chain links TRBV18 with TRBJ1-5; D not resolved. CDR3 size: 13 residues. Trimming took 0 bases from V and 9 from J, leaving 9 bases between them. In germline, CDR1 is KGHSH, CDR2 LQKENI. CDR3 DNA: TGTGCCAGCTCACCACCGCTAGGGAGGCCCCAGCATTTT. It translates to CASSPPLGRPQHF.

The V gene is TRBV5-1, the J gene TRBJ2-2, with 9 bases that match TRBD2. The CDR3 consists of 16 residues. V was clipped by 6 bases and J by 0 bases; unmatched bases: 6. Per germline, CDR1 SGHRS and CDR2 YFSETQ. CDR3 sequence (DNA): TGCGCCAGCAAGTGGCTAGCGGGGACGAACACCGGGGAGCTGTTTTTT. Encoded protein: CASKWLAGTNTGELFF.

In this sample, this clone turned up a few times. This chain joins TRBV7-2 and TRBJ2-6; D perhaps matches TRBD1 (5 bases). CDR1 is SGHTA, CDR2 FQGNSA, per germline. The V gene lost 5 bases and the J gene lost 0 bases, with 8 bases spanning the gap. This CDR3 has 15 residues. As DNA, the CDR3 is TGTGCCAGCAGCGACAGAAACTCTGGGGCCAACGTCCTGACTTTC. It specifies CASSDRNSGANVLTF.

The gene calls are TRBV4-1 and TRBJ1-4; D perhaps matches TRBD1 (6 bases). Germline CDR1 reads MGHRA; CDR2 reads YSYEKL. Trimming removed 3 bases at V and 1 base at J, with 12 bases between. The CDR3 has 16 residues. The CDR3 sequence: CASSQASQGTNEKLFF. In nucleotides, the CDR3 is TGCGCCAGCAGCCAGGCCTCACAGGGAACTAATGAAAAACTGTTTTTT.

J is TRBJ2-7 and V is TRBV7-8; perhaps TRBD1 as D (6 bases). V lost 3 bases and J lost 3, with 9 bases in between. Germline V gene lookup returns CDR1 SGHVS and CDR2 FQNEAQ. This CDR3 contains 13 residues. The CDR3 reads CASSLLQGYEQYF. The CDR3 nucleotides read TGTGCCAGCAGCTTGTTACAGGGCTACGAGCAGTACTTC.

V and J are TRBV5-6 and TRBJ2-2, with D perhaps TRBD2 (5 bases). CDR3 length: 13 amino acids. Trimming removed 6 bases at V and 8 bases at J, with 14 bases between. Germline lookup yields CDR1 SGHDT and CDR2 YYEEEE. CDR3 in DNA: TGTGCCAGCATCCATGGGAGTTCTGGGGAGCTGTTTTTT. Amino acid sequence: CASIHGSSGELFF.

V and J are TRBV4-3 and TRBJ2-3; TRBD2 matches 8 bases. This CDR3 region has 18 residues. Germline CDR1 is LGHNA and CDR2 is YSLEER. Trimming cost V 0 bases and J 2 bases; bases outside gene matches: 10. Here the CDR3 DNA reads TGCGCCAGCAGCCAAGATCTGGCTAGCGGGCCGCTCACAGATACGCAGTATTTT. Protein: CASSQDLASGPLTDTQYF.

The chain combines TRBV27 with TRBJ2-7; 8 positions agree with TRBD1. With 3 bases clipped from V and 3 bases from J, the junction kept 10 bases outside the gene matches. The germline gives CDR1 MNHEY, CDR2 SMNVEV (reference sequence). This CDR3 is built from 16 residues. CDR3 DNA: TGTGCCAGCAGTTTCCAATTGGACAGGGTTGGCTACGAGCAGTACTTC. Translated, it gives CASSFQLDRVGYEQYF.

The rearrangement links TRBV19 to TRBJ2-1; 9 nucleotides agree with TRBD2. Germline values: CDR1 LNHDA, CDR2 SQIVND (reference sequence). The V segment lost 4 bases and the J segment 12 bases; nucleotides outside the gene matches: 13. The CDR3 length is 15 residues. Written as DNA, the CDR3 is TGTGCCAGTAGTACCCGGCGGGAGGGGACGTATTGGCAGTTCTTC. This sequence encodes CASSTRREGTYWQFF.

The chain carries TRBV5-1 and TRBJ1-3; D gene unclear. The CDR3 has 15 residues. The germline CDR1 and CDR2 sequences are SGHRS and YFSETQ. The germline V and J ends were trimmed by 1 base and 3 bases, with 11 bases remaining between them. Written as DNA, the CDR3 is TGCGCCAGCAGCTTGAACGGAGGGAATGGAAACACCATATATTTT. Translated, it gives CASSLNGGNGNTIYF.

The chain uses TRBV7-2 and TRBJ1-1, with a possible D match to TRBD1 (5 bases). Germline CDR1 and CDR2: SGHTA and FQGNSA. CDR3 length equals 15 residues. The V end lost 0 bases, the J end lost 4 bases, and 12 bases lay between the germline ends. CDR3 region: CASSLASRGSTEAFF. DNA for the CDR3: TGTGCCAGCAGCTTAGCCTCCCGGGGGTCCACTGAAGCTTTCTTT.

V usage is TRBV9 and J usage is TRBJ2-1, with 13 bases that match TRBD2. This CDR3 has 16 amino acids. Germline trimming cut 3 bases from V and 6 bases from J; bases unmatched to any gene: 6. Looked up from germline, CDR1 is SGDLS and CDR2 is YYNGEE. In DNA, the CDR3 is TGTGCCAGCAGCGCATTTCGGACTAGCGGGGGCAATGAGCAGTTCTTC. It specifies CASSAFRTSGGNEQFF.

The chain employs TRBV5-6 and TRBJ2-1, with 10 bases fitting TRBD1. CDR1 is SGHDT, CDR2 YYEEEE, per germline. The CDR3 is 16 amino acids. V lost 4 bases to trimming and J lost 7 bases; unmatched junction nucleotides: 11. The CDR3 nucleotides read TGTGCCAGCAGCGGGACCGGGACAGGGGAACGAAATGAGCAGTTCTTC. It yields the protein CASSGTGTGERNEQFF.

The chain links TRBV27 to TRBJ1-1, with 10 bases lining up with TRBD1. The V gene end was trimmed by 5 bases and the J gene end by 4 bases; junction bases not matched to a gene: 7. The length of the CDR3 is 15 residues. Looked up from germline, CDR1 is MNHEY and CDR2 is SMNVEV (reference sequence). The chain's CDR3 is CASSPVDRGGTEAFF. In DNA, the CDR3 is TGTGCCAGCAGTCCGGTGGACAGGGGGGGCACTGAAGCTTTCTTT.

This clone turned up a few times. The rearrangement uses TRBV9 and TRBJ2-5, with 7 bases fitting TRBD2. J lost 1 base, V lost 4 bases, and 13 bases had no gene match. The length of the CDR3 is 17 residues. CDR1 is SGDLS, CDR2 YYNGEE, per germline. The CDR3 DNA sequence: TGTGCCAGCAGCCCCCGGGGATCCTCTAGCGGCCAAGAGACCCAGTACTTC. It encodes CASSPRGSSSGQETQYF.

This clone was recorded only once. This rearrangement joins TRBV7-6 to TRBJ2-7, with D tentatively TRBD1 (5 bases). The germline V gene has CDR1 SGHVS and CDR2 FNYEAQ. The V end lost 1 base, the J end lost 4 bases, and 8 bases lay between the germline ends. The CDR3 is 13 amino acids. For the CDR3, the DNA is TGTGCCAGCAGCTTAGACAGGCAATACGAGCAGTACTTC. Translated: CASSLDRQYEQYF.

The chain joins TRBV7-9 to TRBJ1-4, with D possibly TRBD1 on 5 matching bases. Trimming stripped 1 base from V and 4 bases from J, with 13 bases between. The germline V gene has CDR1 SEHNR and CDR2 FQNEAQ (reference sequence). The CDR3 has 16 residues. Written as DNA, the CDR3 is TGTGCCAGCAGCTTAGGGGCCGGTCAGGGTAATGAAAAACTGTTTTTT. Protein sequence: CASSLGAGQGNEKLFF.